This TCR beta chain is from a study of Ad26.COV2.S vaccination and SARS-CoV-2 variants. TCRdb keeps only in-frame clones here, not all; method: immunoSEQ multiplex PCR. This table holds 350,000 to 450,000 clones, roughly 84% found once. The treatment was: roughly 18 received Ad26.COV2.S at low or high dose, single or two shots; 5 received placebo; per-sample allocation not given. Day 63 following the first vaccine or placebo injection was when the samples were taken. The sequencing here drew on peripheral blood, taken in a trial of Ad26.COV2.S vaccine versus placebo. The receptor's source is a person aged 18-60 years who received the Ad26.COV2.S COVID-19 vaccine or a placebo.

CDR3 bases: TGCGCCAGCAGCTTAGGGGCAGACTATGGCTACACCTTC. Translated, it gives CASSLGADYGYTF. The chain couples TRBV5-1 to TRBJ1-2; the D gene is possibly TRBD1 (5 bases). The V end lost 2 bases, the J end lost 3 bases, and 8 bases lay between the germline ends. The germline CDR1 and CDR2 sequences are SGHRS and YFSETQ. CDR3 size: 13 residues. Together with reference TRBV5-1 and TRBJ1-2, the CDR3 gives the full variable domain: KAGVTQTPRYLIKTRGQQVTLSCSPISGHRSVSWYQQTPGQGLQFLFEYFSETQRNKGNFPGRFSGRQFSNSRSEMNVSTLELGDSALYLCASSLGADYGYTFGSGTRLTVV.